This T cell receptor beta chain was identified during a study of long-term antiretroviral therapy in people with HIV. Points from the study as a whole: In HIV, the repertoires covered a tighter span of CDR3 lengths than in controls. Every time point showed a repertoire led by clones expanded before ART. Gathering of blood took place between the mid-2000s and the late 2010s, possibly under older ART regimens.

Runs used v3.0 of the immunoSEQ assay and were done at survey level. Sequencing aimed to cover about 40,000-50,000 T-cell genomes per sample. The table came from immunoSEQ multiplex PCR; TCRdb's copy has only in-frame clones and leaves some out. Of under 50,000 clones in the sample, 70% to 90% were seen once. Germline CDR1 is SEHNR and CDR2 is FQNEAQ (reference sequence). CDR3 length: 16 amino acids. V lost 5 bases and J lost 2; bases outside the gene matches: 9. A note on this clone: Antigen specificity is unknown.

This specimen consisted of unsorted PBMCs, obtained just before starting antiretroviral therapy. The chain joins TRBV7-9 to TRBJ2-7, with 10 bases fitting TRBD2. The receptor comes from a woman between 18 and 29 years old with HIV. The CDR3 is CASSRLGLARAYEQYF. The CDR3 bases are TGTGCCAGCAGCCGTTTGGGACTAGCGAGGGCCTACGAGCAGTACTTC.